Listed below are T cell receptor beta chains from one sample, sequenced in a study of T cell responses to AZD1222 COVID-19 vaccine. TCRdb keeps only in-frame clones here, not all; method: immunoSEQ multiplex PCR. The sample consists of approximately 140,000 clones, more than 85% of them appearing once. The sample consisted of peripheral blood, taken 28 days after the second AZD1222 dose. These receptors came from an adult who received the AZD1222 COVID-19 vaccine. Both conserved end residues are part of each CDR3. D genes are given only for firm matches. Where a row states a size, it is once, few, many or the class of an expanded clone; other rows omit it.

TRBV30,.,TRBJ1-6,14,.,TGTGCCTGGGACAGGAGCTCCTATAATTCACCCCTCCACTTT,CAWDRSSYNSPLHF
TRBV5-1,once,TRBJ1-1,15,.,TGCGCCAGCAGCTTGGTCTTCAGGACGAACACTGAAGCTTTCTTT,CASSLVFRTNTEAFF
TRBV28,.,TRBJ1-2,12,TRBD1,TGTGCCAGCAGGCCCAGGGGGTATGGCTACACCTTC,CASRPRGYGYTF
TRBV23-1,.,TRBJ2-7,14,.,TGCGCCAGCAGTCAATCGCCGTTTAACTACGAGCAGTACTTC,CASSQSPFNYEQYF
TRBV5-1,.,TRBJ2-7,19,TRBD2,TGCGCCAGCAGCCCTCTGGGGGGACTAGCGGGAGGGGCAGTCGGCGAGCAGTACTTC,CASSPLGGLAGGAVGEQYF
TRBV27,.,TRBJ2-2,15,TRBD2,TGTGCCAGCAGGGGGCTAGCGGAGGCAAGCGGGGAGCTGTTTTTT,CASRGLAEASGELFF
TRBV19,once,TRBJ1-1,16,.,TGTGCCAGTAGTCCATCTTACAGGGCGGTGGGCACTGAAGCTTTCTTT,CASSPSYRAVGTEAFF
TRBV7-2,.,TRBJ1-6,17,.,TGTGCCAGCAGCCCAGGGTTGGGGAGCTCCTATAATTCACCCCTCCACTTT,CASSPGLGSSYNSPLHF
TRBV27,.,TRBJ2-1,12,.,TGTGCCAGCAGTTCCGGGTCGAATGAGCAGTTCTTC,CASSSGSNEQFF
TRBV19,once,TRBJ1-4,15,.,TGTGCCAGTAGTGGACGACAGGCGGCGAATGAAAAACTGTTTTTT,CASSGRQAANEKLFF
TRBV7-9,.,TRBJ2-1,13,TRBD1,TGTGCCAGCAGCTTAGGGACAGGGGATGAGCAGTTCTTC,CASSLGTGDEQFF
TRBV19,once,TRBJ1-5,16,TRBD1,TGTGCCAGTAGTACCCTAGGACAGGGGAGGAATCAGCCCCAGCATTTT,CASSTLGQGRNQPQHF
TRBV19,.,TRBJ2-1,14,TRBD2,TGTGCCAGTAGTAATAACGGGAGGGCCGGTGAGCAGTTCTTC,CASSNNGRAGEQFF
TRBV7-2,.,TRBJ1-2,17,.,TGTGCCAGCAGCTTAACTGACCTGGGGGCGGAGATCTATGGCTACACCTTC,CASSLTDLGAEIYGYTF
TRBV19,.,TRBJ2-7,15,TRBD1,TGTGCCAGTAGTCTCCACCAGGGGGTCGTCGGCGAGCAGTACTTC,CASSLHQGVVGEQYF
TRBV13,once,TRBJ2-7,17,TRBD2,TGTGCCAGCAGCTTAATCGCTAGCGGGAGGGCCCGGTACGAGCAGTACTTC,CASSLIASGRARYEQYF
TRBV5-3,.,TRBJ2-7,18,TRBD1,TGTGCCAGAAGCTTGGAGGGACAGGGGGCGTGTGGAGCCTACGAGCAGTACTTC,CARSLEGQGACGAYEQYF
TRBV29-1,.,TRBJ2-1,16,TRBD2,TGCAGCGTTGGCGGCCTGGGGACTAGGAATTACAATGAGCAGTTCTTC,CSVGGLGTRNYNEQFF
TRBV2,.,TRBJ1-4,15,.,TGTGCCAGCAGTGAGAGAGGGCAGGGTGGAGAAAAACTGTTTTTT,CASSERGQGGEKLFF
TRBV6-5,.,TRBJ2-7,14,TRBD1,TGTGCCAGCAGGCCAAGCGACAGGGGATACGAGCAGTACTTC,CASRPSDRGYEQYF
TRBV11-2,.,TRBJ1-4,14,.,TGTGCCAGCAGCTTTGCGGGGCATGGGGAAAAACTGTTTTTT,CASSFAGHGEKLFF
TRBV23-1,.,TRBJ1-5,15,.,TGCGCCAGCAAAAACTCACGCAGGGCATTTTGGACCCAGCATTTT,CASKNSRRAFWTQHF
TRBV28,.,TRBJ2-7,17,.,TGTGCCAGCAGTTCCAACCTGAGAAGACACATTTCCTACGAGCAGTACTTC,CASSSNLRRHISYEQYF
TRBV19,.,TRBJ2-5,16,TRBD1,TGTGCCAGTAGTACAGGGACAGGCTCGTACCAAGAGACCCAGTACTTC,CASSTGTGSYQETQYF
TRBV28,.,TRBJ1-1,15,.,TGTGCCAGCAACTCAGGGACGGCGAGTTTTGGTGAAGCTTTCTTT,CASNSGTASFGEAFF
TRBV3-1/TRBV3-2,.,TRBJ1-4,16,.,TGTGCCAGCAGCCAAGACTTTGGGGGCGTTAATGAAAAACTGTTTTTT,CASSQDFGGVNEKLFF